The text below deals with one T cell receptor beta chain. V shed 1 base and J shed 3 bases, with 14 bases lying between them. Germline assignment: CDR1 SNHLY and CDR2 FYNNEI. This CDR3 comprises 16 residues. The data belong to a study of blood T cell repertoires in COVID-19. Study summary: COVID-19 samples, acute and convalescent, were from the United States, Italy and Spain. Sources were T cells, B-cell-depleted T cells, or PBMCs; the material itself was cDNA or gDNA.

In the original processing: Estimation of nucleated cell counts relied on the amplification of reference gene primers. Profiled with immunoSEQ multiplex PCR; TCRdb holds only in-frame clones, not every one. V, J and clone size were drawn from that table, and D and trimming were deduced from the DNA. Counted here are around 200,000 clones, roughly 80% occurring once; the ten biggest clones make up approximately 4.7%. Sequencing used peripheral blood. The clonotype was recovered from a man aged 50-59 years with active or convalescent COVID-19. The chain joins TRBV2 to TRBJ2-3; perhaps TRBD1 as D (6 bases). Written as DNA, the CDR3 is TGTGCCAGCAGTGAAGATCCTGGACAGAGTACAGATACGCAGTATTTT. Protein sequence: CASSEDPGQSTDTQYF.